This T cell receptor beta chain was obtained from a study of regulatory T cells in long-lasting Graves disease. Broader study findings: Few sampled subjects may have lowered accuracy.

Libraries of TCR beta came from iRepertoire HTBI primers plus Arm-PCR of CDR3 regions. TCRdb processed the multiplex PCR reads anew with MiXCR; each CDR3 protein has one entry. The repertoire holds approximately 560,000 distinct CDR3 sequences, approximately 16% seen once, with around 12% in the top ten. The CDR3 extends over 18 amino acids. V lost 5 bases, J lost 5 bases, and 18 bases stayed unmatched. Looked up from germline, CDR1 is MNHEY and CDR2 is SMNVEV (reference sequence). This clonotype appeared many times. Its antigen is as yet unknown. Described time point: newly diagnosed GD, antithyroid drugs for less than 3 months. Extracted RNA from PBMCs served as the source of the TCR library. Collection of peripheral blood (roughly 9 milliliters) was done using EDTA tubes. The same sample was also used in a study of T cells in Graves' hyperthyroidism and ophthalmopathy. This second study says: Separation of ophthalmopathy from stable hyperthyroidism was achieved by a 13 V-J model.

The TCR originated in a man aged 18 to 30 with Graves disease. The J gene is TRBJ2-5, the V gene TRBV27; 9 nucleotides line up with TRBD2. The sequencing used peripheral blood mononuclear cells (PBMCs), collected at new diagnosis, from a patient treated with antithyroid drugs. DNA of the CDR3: TGTGCCAGCAGTCCGAACTCTCCGTTAGCGGGAGTCCACGAGACCCAGTACTTC. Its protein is CASSPNSPLAGVHETQYF.